This section outlines one T cell receptor beta chain sequence together with its context. This CDR3 contains 13 residues. Trimming removed 6 bases at V and 4 bases at J, with 15 bases between. Germline V lookup: CDR1 GTSNPN, CDR2 SVGIG (reference sequence). The data are from a study of technical replicates of blood from a handful of donors. Some clones are missing from TCRdb's copy, which holds only in-frame ones; the method was immunoSEQ multiplex PCR. The sample includes tens of thousands of clones, 95% of them seen just once. This receptor was taken from a human donor in good health. The sequenced sample consisted of T cells isolated from PBMCs. The chain uses TRBV30 and TRBJ1-2, with D tentatively TRBD1 (6 bases). This chain's CDR3 is CACSDTGSYGYTF. CDR3 nucleotides: TGTGCCTGCTCAGATACAGGGTCCTATGGCTACACCTTC.